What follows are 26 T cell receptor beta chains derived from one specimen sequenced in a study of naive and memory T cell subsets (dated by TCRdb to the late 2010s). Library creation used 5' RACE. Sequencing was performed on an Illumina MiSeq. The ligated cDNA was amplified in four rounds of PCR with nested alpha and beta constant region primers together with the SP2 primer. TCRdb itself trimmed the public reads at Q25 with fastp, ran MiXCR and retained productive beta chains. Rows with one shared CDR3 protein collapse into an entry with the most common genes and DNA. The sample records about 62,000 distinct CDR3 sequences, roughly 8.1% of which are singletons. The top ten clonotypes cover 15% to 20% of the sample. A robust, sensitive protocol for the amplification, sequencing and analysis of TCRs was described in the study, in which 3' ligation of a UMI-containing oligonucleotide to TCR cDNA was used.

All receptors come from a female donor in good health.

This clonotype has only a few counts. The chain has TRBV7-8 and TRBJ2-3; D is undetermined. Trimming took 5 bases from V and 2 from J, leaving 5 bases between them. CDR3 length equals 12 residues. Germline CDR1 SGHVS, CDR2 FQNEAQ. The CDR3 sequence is CASSILTDTQYF. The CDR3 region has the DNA TGTGCCAGCAGCATCCTCACAGATACGCAGTATTTT.

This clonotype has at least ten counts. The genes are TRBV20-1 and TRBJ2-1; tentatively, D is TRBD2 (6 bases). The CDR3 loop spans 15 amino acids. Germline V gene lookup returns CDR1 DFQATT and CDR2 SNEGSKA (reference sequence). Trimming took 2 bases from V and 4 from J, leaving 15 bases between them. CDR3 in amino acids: CSARPEASEYNEQFF. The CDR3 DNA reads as TGCAGTGCTAGACCGGAGGCTAGCGAATACAATGAGCAGTTCTTC.

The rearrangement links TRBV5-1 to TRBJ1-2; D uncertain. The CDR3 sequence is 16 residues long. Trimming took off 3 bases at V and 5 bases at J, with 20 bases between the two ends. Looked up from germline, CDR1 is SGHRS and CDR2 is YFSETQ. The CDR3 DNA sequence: TGCGCCAGCAGCTGGGAGATGACGGGGAACGAGTATGGCTACACCTTC. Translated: CASSWEMTGNEYGYTF.

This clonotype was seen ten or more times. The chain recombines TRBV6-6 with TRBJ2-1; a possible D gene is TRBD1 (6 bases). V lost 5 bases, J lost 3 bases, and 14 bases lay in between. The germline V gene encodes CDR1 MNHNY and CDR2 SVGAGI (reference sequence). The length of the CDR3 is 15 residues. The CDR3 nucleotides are TGTGCCAGCAGTAACGAAGTAGGGGGCTACAATGAGCAGTTCTTC. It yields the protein CASSNEVGGYNEQFF.

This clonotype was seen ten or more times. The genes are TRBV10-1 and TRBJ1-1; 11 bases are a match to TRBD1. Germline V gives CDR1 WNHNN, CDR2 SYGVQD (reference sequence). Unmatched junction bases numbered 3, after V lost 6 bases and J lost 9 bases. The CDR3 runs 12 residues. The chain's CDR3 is CASSLDRGQAFF. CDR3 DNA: TGCGCCAGCAGCTTGGACAGGGGGCAAGCTTTCTTT.

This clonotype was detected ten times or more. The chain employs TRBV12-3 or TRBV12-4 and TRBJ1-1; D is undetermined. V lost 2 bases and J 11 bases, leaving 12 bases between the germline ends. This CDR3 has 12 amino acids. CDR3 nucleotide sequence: TGTGCCAGCAGTTTATTAATTCCGGGTGCTTTCTTT. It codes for CASSLLIPGAFF.

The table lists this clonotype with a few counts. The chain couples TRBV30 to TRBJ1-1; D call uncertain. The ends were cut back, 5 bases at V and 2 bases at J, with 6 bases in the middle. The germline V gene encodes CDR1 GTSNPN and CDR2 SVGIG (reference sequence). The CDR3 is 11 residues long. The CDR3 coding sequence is TGTGCCTGGCGGGAAAACACTGAAGCTTTCTTT. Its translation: CAWRENTEAFF.

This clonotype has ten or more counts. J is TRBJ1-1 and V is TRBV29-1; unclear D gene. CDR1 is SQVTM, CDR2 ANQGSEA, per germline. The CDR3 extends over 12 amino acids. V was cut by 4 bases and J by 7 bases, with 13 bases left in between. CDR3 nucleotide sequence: TGCAGCGTTGTGCCCCCAGATAATGAAGCTTTCTTT. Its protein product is CSVVPPDNEAFF.

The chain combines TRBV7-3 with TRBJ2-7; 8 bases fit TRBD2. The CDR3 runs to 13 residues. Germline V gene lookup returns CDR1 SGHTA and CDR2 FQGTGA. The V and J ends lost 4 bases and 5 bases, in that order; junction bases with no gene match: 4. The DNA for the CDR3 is TGTGCCAGCAGCTACGGGGGGGGAAACGAGCAGTACTTC. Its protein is CASSYGGGNEQYF. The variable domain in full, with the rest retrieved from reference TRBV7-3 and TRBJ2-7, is GAGVSQTPSNKVTEKGKYVELRCDPISGHTALYWYRQSLGQGPEFLIYFQGTGAADDSGLPNDRFFAVRPEGSVSTLKIQRTERGDSAVYLCASSYGGGNEQYFGPGTRLTVT.

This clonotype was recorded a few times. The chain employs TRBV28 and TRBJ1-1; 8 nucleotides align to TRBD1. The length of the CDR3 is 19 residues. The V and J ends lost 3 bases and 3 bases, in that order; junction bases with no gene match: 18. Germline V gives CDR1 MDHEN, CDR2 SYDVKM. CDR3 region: CASSLEEDRVSYADTEAFF. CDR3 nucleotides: TGTGCCAGCAGTTTGGAGGAGGACAGGGTTTCGTATGCGGACACTGAAGCTTTCTTT.

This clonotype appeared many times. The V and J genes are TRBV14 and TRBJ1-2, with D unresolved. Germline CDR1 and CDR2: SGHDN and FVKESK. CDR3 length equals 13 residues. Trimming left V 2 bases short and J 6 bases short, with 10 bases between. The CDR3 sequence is CASSQWTMDGYTF. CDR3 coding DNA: TGTGCCAGCAGCCAATGGACCATGGATGGCTACACCTTC.

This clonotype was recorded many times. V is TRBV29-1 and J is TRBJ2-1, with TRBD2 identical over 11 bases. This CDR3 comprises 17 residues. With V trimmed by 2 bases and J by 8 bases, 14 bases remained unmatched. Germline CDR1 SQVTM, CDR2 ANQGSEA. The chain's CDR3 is CSVEQGRSGRAGDEQFF. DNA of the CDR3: TGCAGCGTTGAACAAGGGCGTAGCGGGAGGGCCGGAGATGAGCAGTTCTTC.

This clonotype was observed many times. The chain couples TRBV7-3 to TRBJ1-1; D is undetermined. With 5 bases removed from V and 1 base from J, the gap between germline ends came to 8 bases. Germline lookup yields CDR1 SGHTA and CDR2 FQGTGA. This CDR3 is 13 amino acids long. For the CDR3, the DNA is TGTGCCAGCAGCACGGGTCCGAACACTGAAGCTTTCTTT. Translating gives CASSTGPNTEAFF. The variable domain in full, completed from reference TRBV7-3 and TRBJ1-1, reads GAGVSQTPSNKVTEKGKYVELRCDPISGHTALYWYRQSLGQGPEFLIYFQGTGAADDSGLPNDRFFAVRPEGSVSTLKIQRTERGDSAVYLCASSTGPNTEAFFGQGTRLTVV.

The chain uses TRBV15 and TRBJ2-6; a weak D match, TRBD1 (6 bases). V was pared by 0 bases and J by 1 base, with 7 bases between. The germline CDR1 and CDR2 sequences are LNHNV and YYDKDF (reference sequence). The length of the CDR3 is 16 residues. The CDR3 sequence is CATSRDQGSGANVLTF. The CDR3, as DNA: TGTGCCACCAGCAGAGATCAGGGGTCTGGGGCCAACGTCCTGACTTTC.

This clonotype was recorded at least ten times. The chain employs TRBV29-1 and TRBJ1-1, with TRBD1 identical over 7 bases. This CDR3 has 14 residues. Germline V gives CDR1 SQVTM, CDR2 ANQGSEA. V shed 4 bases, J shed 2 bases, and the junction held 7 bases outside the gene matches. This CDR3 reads CSVGRGRLNTEAFF. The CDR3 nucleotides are TGCAGCGTTGGTAGGGGGCGGTTAAACACTGAAGCTTTCTTT.

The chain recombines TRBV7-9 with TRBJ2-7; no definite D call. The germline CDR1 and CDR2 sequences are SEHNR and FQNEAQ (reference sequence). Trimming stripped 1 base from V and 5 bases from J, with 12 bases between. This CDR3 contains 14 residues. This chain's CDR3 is CASSLDNWSDEQYF. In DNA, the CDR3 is TGTGCCAGCAGCTTAGATAACTGGTCGGACGAGCAGTACTTC.

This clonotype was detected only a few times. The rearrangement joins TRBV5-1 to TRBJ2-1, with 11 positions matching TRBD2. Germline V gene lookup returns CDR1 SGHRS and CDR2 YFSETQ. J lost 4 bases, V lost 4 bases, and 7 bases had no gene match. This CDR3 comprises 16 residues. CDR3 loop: CASSRPGTSGYNEQFF. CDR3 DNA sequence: TGCGCCAGCAGCCGACCCGGGACTAGCGGTTACAATGAGCAGTTCTTC.

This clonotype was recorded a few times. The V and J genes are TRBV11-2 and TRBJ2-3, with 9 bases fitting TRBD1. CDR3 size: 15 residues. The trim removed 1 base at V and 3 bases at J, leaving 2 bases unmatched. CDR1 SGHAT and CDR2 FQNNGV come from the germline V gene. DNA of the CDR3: TGTGCCAGCAGCTTAGGGACAGGGGAGACAGATACGCAGTATTTT. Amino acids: CASSLGTGETDTQYF. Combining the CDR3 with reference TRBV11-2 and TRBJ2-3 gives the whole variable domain EAGVAQSPRYKIIEKRQSVAFWCNPISGHATLYWYQQILGQGPKLLIQFQNNGVVDDSQLPKDRFSAERLKGVDSTLKIQPAKLEDSAVYLCASSLGTGETDTQYFGPGTRLTVL.

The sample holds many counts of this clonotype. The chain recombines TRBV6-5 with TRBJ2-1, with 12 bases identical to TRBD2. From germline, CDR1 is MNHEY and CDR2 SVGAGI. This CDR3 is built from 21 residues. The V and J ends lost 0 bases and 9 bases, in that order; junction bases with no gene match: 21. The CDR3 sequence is CASSYSNRGFRASGGAREQFF. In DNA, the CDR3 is TGTGCCAGCAGTTACTCGAACAGGGGGTTTAGGGCTAGCGGGGGGGCTCGTGAGCAGTTCTTC.

The CDR3 nucleotides are TGTGCCAGCAGCCAAGAATCCGCGAACACCGGGGAGCTGTTTTTT. The encoded protein is CASSQESANTGELFF. This rearrangement joins TRBV4-2 to TRBJ2-2, with D unresolved. CDR3 length: 15 amino acids. The V and J ends lost 0 bases and 0 bases respectively, with 5 bases between them. Germline V gene lookup returns CDR1 LGHNA and CDR2 YNFKEQ.

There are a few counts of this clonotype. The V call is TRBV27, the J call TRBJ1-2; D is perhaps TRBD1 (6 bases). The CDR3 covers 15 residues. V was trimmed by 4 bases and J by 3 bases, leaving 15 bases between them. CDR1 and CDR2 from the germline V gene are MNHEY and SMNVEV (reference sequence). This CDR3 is CASSSKQGSDYGYTF. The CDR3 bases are TGTGCCAGCAGTTCGAAACAGGGTTCGGACTATGGCTACACCTTC.

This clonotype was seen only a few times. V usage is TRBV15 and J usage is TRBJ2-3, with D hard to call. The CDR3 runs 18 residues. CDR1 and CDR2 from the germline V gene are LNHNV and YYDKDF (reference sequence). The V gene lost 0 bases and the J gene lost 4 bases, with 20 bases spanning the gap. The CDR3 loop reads CATSRDSPAAFRPDTQYF. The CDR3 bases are TGTGCCACCAGCAGAGATTCTCCGGCAGCCTTCCGCCCAGATACGCAGTATTTT.

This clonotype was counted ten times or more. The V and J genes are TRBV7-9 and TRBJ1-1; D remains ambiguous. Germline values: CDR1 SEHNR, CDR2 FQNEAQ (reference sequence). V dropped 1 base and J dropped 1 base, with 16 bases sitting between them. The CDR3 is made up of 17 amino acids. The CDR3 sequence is CASSLGTSGRGNTEAFF. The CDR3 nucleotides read TGTGCCAGCAGCTTAGGGACCTCCGGGCGGGGGAACACTGAAGCTTTCTTT. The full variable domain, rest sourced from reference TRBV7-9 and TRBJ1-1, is DTGVSQNPRHKITKRGQNVTFRCDPISEHNRLYWYRQTLGQGPEFLTYFQNEAQLEKSRLLSDRFSAERPKGSFSTLEIQRTEQGDSAMYLCASSLGTSGRGNTEAFFGQGTRLTVV.

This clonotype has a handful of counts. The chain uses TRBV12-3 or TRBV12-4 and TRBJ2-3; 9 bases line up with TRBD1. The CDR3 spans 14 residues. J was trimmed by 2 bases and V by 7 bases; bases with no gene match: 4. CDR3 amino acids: CASTWTGATDTQYF. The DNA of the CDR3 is TGTGCCAGCACCTGGACAGGGGCCACAGATACGCAGTATTTT.

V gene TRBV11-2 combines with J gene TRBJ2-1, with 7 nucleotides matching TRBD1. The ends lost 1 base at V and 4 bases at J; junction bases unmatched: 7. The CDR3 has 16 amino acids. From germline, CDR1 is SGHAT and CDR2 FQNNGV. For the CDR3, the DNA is TGTGCCAGCAGCTTAGCCGGGACAGCGCTATACAATGAGCAGTTCTTC. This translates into CASSLAGTALYNEQFF.

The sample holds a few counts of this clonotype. The CDR3 loop is CASSERGNSPLHF. In DNA form, the CDR3 reads TGTGCCAGCAGTGAGAGGGGGAATTCACCCCTCCACTTT. The rearrangement joins TRBV6-1 to TRBJ1-6; possibly TRBD1 for D (6 bases). Germline V lookup: CDR1 MNHNS, CDR2 SASEGT. The V and J ends lost 3 bases and 7 bases respectively, with 7 bases between them. This CDR3 region has 13 residues.